The rows below give T cell receptor delta chains drawn from one sample of a study of Vδ1+ human thymocytes. TCRdb re-identified clones in the multiplex PCR reads via CATT. Of around 60,000 delta-chain clones listed, roughly 16% are singletons. Sequenced material: Vdelta1+ gamma-delta thymocytes from the thymus. The receptors were gathered from a girl in the first two years of life who had congenital heart surgery. Both conserved end residues are part of each CDR3. Fields, in order: clone size, D gene, V gene, J gene, CDR3 protein, CDR3 DNA. D genes are given only for firm matches. Size is omitted from some rows. Given values are once, few, many or a class for expanded clones.

NA	NA	TRDV1	TRDJ1	CALGERSTWVPYLPTTGGPFLASGYTDKLIF	TGTGCTCTTGGGGAAAGGTCAACTTGGGTCCCTTACCTTCCTACGACTGGGGGACCTTTCCTCGCGAGTGGGTACACCGATAAACTCATCTTT
few	TRDD3	TRDV1	TRDJ1	CALGDYWGWADKLIF	TGTGCTCTTGGGGATTACTGGGGGTGGGCCGATAAACTCATCTTT
NA	NA	TRDV1	TRDJ1	CALGEQGVYPYTDKLIF	TGTGCTCTTGGGGAACAGGGGGTTTACCCTTACACCGATAAACTCATCTTT
NA	TRDD3	TRDV1	TRDJ1	CALGFPPHYVLGDTRTDKLIF	TGTGCTCTTGGGTTTCCCCCCCACTACGTACTGGGGGATACGCGGACCGATAAACTCATCTTT
NA	NA	TRDV1	TRDJ1	CALGEILGSYTDKLIF	TGTGCTCTTGGGGAAATACTGGGCTCGTACACCGATAAACTCATCTTT
NA	TRDD3	TRDV1	TRDJ1	CALGELSELWGTHTDKLIF	TGTGCTCTTGGGGAACTATCCGAACTCTGGGGGACCCACACCGATAAACTCATCTTT
NA	NA	TRDV1	TRDJ1	CALGECRLPGEHTDKLIF	TGTGCTCTCGGGGAATGCCGTCTACCGGGGGAACACACCGATAAACTCATCTTT
few	NA	TRDV1	TRDJ1	CALGEPEHWWKLIF	TGTGCTCTTGGGGAACCGGAACATTGGTGGAAACTCATCTTT
medium-sized	NA	TRDV2	TRDJ1	CACDTGGHKLIF	TGTGCCTGTGACACTGGGGGTCATAAACTCATCTTT
NA	NA	TRDV1	TRDJ1	CALGDGPLTDKLIF	TGTGCTCTTGGGGACGGACCACTCACCGATAAACTCATCTTT
few	NA	TRDV1	TRDJ1	CALGELGLPDSQDKLIF	TGTGCTCTTGGGGAACTTGGGCTACCTGATAGCCAGGATAAACTCATCTTT
NA	TRDD3	TRDV1	TRDJ1	CALGEEKVGDLPQLGKLIF	TGTGCTCTTGGGGAGGAGAAAGTGGGGGATCTCCCGCAACTTGGTAAACTCATCTTT
NA	TRDD3	TRDV1	TRDJ1	CALGELEGSSYRPFTGGYTDKLIF	TGTGCTCTTGGGGAACTAGAAGGAAGCTCCTACAGACCTTTTACTGGGGGATACACCGATAAACTCATCTTT